This T cell receptor (beta chain) was sequenced during a study of monozygotic twins with cystic fibrosis. Study details: Libraries were built from around 3 micrograms of fragmented DNA using roughly 14 PCR cycles. Findings and caveats of the study: Median Simpson clonality of approximately 0.01 suggested naive T cells predominated. V usage most resembled the co-twin in 13 of 16 pairs.

This clone was seen just once. Its target is unknown. Produced via immunoSEQ multiplex PCR; TCRdb's table is partial and in-frame only. The sample records 30,000 or so clones, 66% being singletons. The sequenced sample consisted of blood. The receptor comes from a girl aged 5-17 years with cystic fibrosis.

The CDR3 DNA follows: TGTGCCAGCAGCAGTGTTGGGGCCGCCACTGAAGCTTTCTTT. This codes for CASSSVGAATEAFF. The chain combines TRBV7-2 with TRBJ1-1; weak D call: TRBD1 (5 bases). Trimming shortened V by 5 bases and J by 4 bases, and 14 bases separated the two germline ends. The CDR3 loop spans 14 amino acids. CDR1 is SGHTA, CDR2 FQGNSA, per germline.